The 20 T cell receptor beta chains below were found in one sample sequenced in a study of cytotoxic CD8 clonotypes in ibrutinib-treated CLL (dated by TCRdb to the early 2020s). Sample time point, as interpreted from the label and publication: approximately 2 years on ibrutinib. Library preparation was by the immunoSEQ multiplex PCR assay. TCRdb provides this immuneACCESS table in a form limited to in-frame rearrangements. Some clones are lacking; in checked studies, under half of them reflect an unresolved V gene, and why the rest are absent is not known. In this sample the table shows roughly 170,000 clones, about 80% of which occur a single time. Of the sample, less than 6% is held by the ten largest clones. The sample in question was PBMCs, obtained after 24 months of ibrutinib treatment. The receptor source for this set is a human donor with chronic lymphocytic leukemia.

The rearrangement uses TRBV5-6 and TRBJ1-5; 8 bases match TRBD1. V trimming: 4 bases; J trimming: 1 base; junction bases outside the gene matches: 7. The CDR3 is made up of 16 amino acids. CDR1 and CDR2 from the germline V gene are SGHDT and YYEEEE. CDR3 coding DNA: TGTGCCAGCAGCCCCACAGGGGGAAGGAGCAATCAGCCCCAGCATTTT. Its protein is CASSPTGGRSNQPQHF.

This rearrangement joins TRBV4-1 to TRBJ2-3; 10 positions agree with TRBD2. This CDR3 spans 16 amino acids. CDR1 is MGHRA and CDR2 is YSYEKL in the germline V gene. The V and J ends lost 4 bases and 1 base, in that order; junction bases with no gene match: 5. CDR3 protein: CASSLSGGAGTDTQYF. The CDR3 nucleotides are TGCGCCAGCAGCCTCAGCGGGGGGGCGGGCACAGATACGCAGTATTTT.

The chain carries TRBV7-8 and TRBJ1-6; unclear D gene. Per germline, CDR1 SGHVS and CDR2 FQNEAQ. The CDR3 sequence is 15 residues long. Trimming took off 5 bases at V and 7 bases at J, with 15 bases between the two ends. The CDR3 DNA follows: TGTGCCAGCAGCACCTCGACGGGAGGGAATTCACCCCTCCACTTT. This sequence encodes CASSTSTGGNSPLHF. Complete variable domain (other parts from reference TRBV7-8 and TRBJ1-6): GAGVSQSPRYKVAKRGQDVALRCDPISGHVSLFWYQQALGQGPEFLTYFQNEAQLDKSGLPSDRFFAERPEGSVSTLKIQRTQQEDSAVYLCASSTSTGGNSPLHFGNGTRLTVT.

The chain has TRBV9 and TRBJ2-7; possibly TRBD2 for D (7 bases). CDR3 size: 15 residues. CDR1 is SGDLS and CDR2 is YYNGEE in the germline V gene. V gave up 2 bases and J gave up 3 bases, with 15 bases separating them. CDR3 DNA: TGTGCCAGCAGCGTCGCGGGGAGGGGGAGCTACGAGCAGTACTTC. It yields the protein CASSVAGRGSYEQYF.

This chain links TRBV5-6 with TRBJ2-1; 8 bases map to TRBD1. V shed 2 bases and J 0 bases; nucleotides not matched to a gene: 13. Germline V CDR1 and CDR2: SGHDT, YYEEEE. The CDR3 runs 19 residues. For the CDR3, the DNA is TGTGCCAGCAGCTTACGGACAGGGCGCTATTCGAGCTCCTACAATGAGCAGTTCTTC. It encodes CASSLRTGRYSSSYNEQFF.

Notes on this clone: The same CDR3 arises from other DNA sequences in this sample as well. V is TRBV27 and J is TRBJ1-1; 7 bases line up with TRBD1. CDR1 MNHEY and CDR2 SMNVEV come from the germline V gene (reference sequence). The CDR3 is 14 amino acids. Trimming at V came to 5 bases and at J to 2 bases, leaving 5 bases not matched to a gene. CDR3 sequence reads: CASSPWTGNTEAFF. The CDR3 region has the DNA TGTGCCAGCAGTCCTTGGACAGGCAACACTGAAGCTTTCTTT.

This chain joins TRBV6-5 and TRBJ1-3; D is unclear. Trimming took off 6 bases at V and 0 bases at J, with 12 bases between the two ends. The germline V gene has CDR1 MNHEY and CDR2 SVGAGI. The CDR3 extends over 15 amino acids. In DNA, the CDR3 is TGTGCCAGCAGGTTGGGCAGGAACTCTGGAAACACCATATATTTT. Amino acid sequence: CASRLGRNSGNTIYF.

The chain combines TRBV7-9 with TRBJ2-3; 7 bases are shared with TRBD1. This CDR3 comprises 14 residues. Germline lookup yields CDR1 SEHNR and CDR2 FQNEAQ (reference sequence). CDR3 residues: CGLLRTGVTDTQYF. The DNA for the CDR3 is TGTGGGCTACTCCGGACAGGCGTGACAGATACGCAGTATTTT.

This clone was seen a few times. V usage is TRBV6-5 and J usage is TRBJ1-6; D might be TRBD1 (5 bases). The V end was cut by 7 bases, the J end by 2 bases, with 12 bases between. CDR3 length: 15 residues. From germline, CDR1 is MNHEY and CDR2 SVGAGI. The CDR3 protein is CASKEGPTYNSPLHF. DNA of the CDR3: TGTGCCAGCAAGGAGGGGCCTACCTATAATTCACCCCTCCACTTT.

This chain links TRBV6-4 with TRBJ2-1; the D gene is possibly TRBD2 (5 bases). Looked up from germline, CDR1 is MRHNA and CDR2 is SNTAGT. V gave up 4 bases and J gave up 5 bases, with 12 bases separating them. There are 14 residues in the CDR3. This CDR3 reads CASSVDWINNEQFF. CDR3 DNA: TGTGCCAGCAGTGTGGACTGGATCAACAATGAGCAGTTCTTC.

This clone was seen only a few times. The chain joins TRBV7-2 to TRBJ1-3, with TRBD1 as a possible D gene (5 bases). Germline CDR1 is SGHTA and CDR2 is FQGNSA. V shed 5 bases and J shed 0 bases, with 14 bases lying between them. This CDR3 region has 16 residues. The CDR3 is CASSPPRGDSGNTIYF. CDR3 nucleotides: TGTGCCAGCAGCCCCCCTCGGGGCGACTCTGGAAACACCATATATTTT. Complete variable domain (other parts from reference TRBV7-2 and TRBJ1-3): GAGVSQSPSNKVTEKGKDVELRCDPISGHTALYWYRQSLGQGLEFLIYFQGNSAPDKSGLPSDRFSAERTGGSVSTLTIQRTQQEDSAVYLCASSPPRGDSGNTIYFGEGSWLTVV.

This chain connects TRBV30 to TRBJ2-1; D is tentatively TRBD1 or TRBD2 (5 bases each). Germline CDR1 GTSNPN, CDR2 SVGIG (reference sequence). Deletions cut 3 bases from V and 5 bases from J, with 26 bases between. This CDR3 has 18 amino acids. CDR3 loop: CAWSRLQMDFPGHNEQFF. The CDR3 DNA reads as TGTGCCTGGAGCCGACTTCAAATGGACTTCCCGGGGCACAATGAGCAGTTCTTC.

The chain uses TRBV18 and TRBJ1-5; tentative D call: TRBD1 (5 bases). The CDR3 loop spans 17 amino acids. Germline loops: CDR1 KGHSH, CDR2 LQKENI. Trimming removed 2 bases from V and 4 bases from J, with 18 bases in between. The CDR3: CASSPGTPWAPNQPQHF. The DNA of the CDR3 is TGTGCCAGCTCACCAGGGACCCCCTGGGCCCCTAATCAGCCCCAGCATTTT. Full variable domain (missing parts from reference TRBV18 and TRBJ1-5): NAGVMQNPRHLVRRRGQEARLRCSPMKGHSHVYWYRQLPEEGLKFMVYLQKENIIDESGMPKERFSAEFPKEGPSILRIQQVVRGDSAAYFCASSPGTPWAPNQPQHFGDGTRLSIL.

CDR3 nucleotides: TGTGCCAGCAGCTTGACGGGACAGGGCTTCTACGAGCAGTACTTC. This encodes CASSLTGQGFYEQYF. The rearrangement uses TRBV5-4 and TRBJ2-7; 9 nucleotides align to TRBD1. J was trimmed by 3 bases and V by 1 base; bases with no gene match: 5. The CDR3 totals 15 residues. CDR1 is SGHNT and CDR2 is YYREEE in the germline V gene (reference sequence).

This chain connects TRBV6-5 to TRBJ1-2; unclear D gene. CDR1 and CDR2 from the germline V gene are MNHEY and SVGAGI. Trimming removed 6 bases from V and 4 bases from J, with 15 bases in between. The CDR3 spans 14 residues. The CDR3 protein is CASSYRGEVYGYTF. The CDR3 DNA follows: TGTGCCAGCAGCTACCGCGGGGAGGTCTATGGCTACACCTTC.

The chain couples TRBV4-3 to TRBJ2-1, with D perhaps matching TRBD2 (5 bases). The V gene's germline CDR1 is LGHNA and CDR2 YSLEER. CDR3 length: 17 amino acids. V was cut by 4 bases and J by 4 bases, with 20 bases left in between. The chain's CDR3 is CASSPSRSFGIYNEQFF. The CDR3 nucleotides are TGCGCCAGCAGCCCGTCGAGGAGCTTCGGGATTTACAATGAGCAGTTCTTC.

This chain joins TRBV5-4 and TRBJ1-3, with TRBD1 as a possible D gene (5 bases). V lost 0 bases and J lost 4, with 20 bases in between. This CDR3 has 18 amino acids. Germline loops: CDR1 SGHNT, CDR2 YYREEE (reference sequence). The CDR3: CASSLAFRGIRWGNTIYF. In DNA, the CDR3 is TGTGCCAGCAGCTTGGCCTTTAGGGGAATACGCTGGGGAAACACCATATATTTT. Using reference TRBV5-4 and TRBJ1-3 for the parts outside the CDR3, the full variable domain is ETGVTQSPTHLIKTRGQQVTLRCSSQSGHNTVSWYQQALGQGPQFIFQYYREEENGRGNFPPRFSGLQFPNYSSELNVNALELDDSALYLCASSLAFRGIRWGNTIYFGEGSWLTVV.

V and J are TRBV7-9 and TRBJ1-1; TRBD1 matches 9 bases. V shed 3 bases and J 0 bases; nucleotides not matched to a gene: 8. From germline, CDR1 is SEHNR and CDR2 FQNEAQ (reference sequence). This CDR3 has 17 amino acids. CDR3 in amino acids: CASSLIRQGEVNTEAFF. CDR3 nucleotide sequence: TGTGCCAGCAGCTTGATTCGACAGGGGGAGGTGAACACTGAAGCTTTCTTT. Looking up the rest from reference TRBV7-9 and TRBJ1-1 gives the full variable domain: DTGVSQNPRHKITKRGQNVTFRCDPISEHNRLYWYRQTLGQGPEFLTYFQNEAQLEKSRLLSDRFSAERPKGSFSTLEIQRTEQGDSAMYLCASSLIRQGEVNTEAFFGQGTRLTVV.

The chain has TRBV19 and TRBJ2-2, with 8 bases that match TRBD1. Germline CDR1 is LNHDA and CDR2 is SQIVND (reference sequence). Germline trimming cut 5 bases from V and 5 bases from J; bases unmatched to any gene: 7. CDR3 length: 15 amino acids. The DNA for the CDR3 is TGTGCCAGTAGTCCTCGACAGGGGAGGACCGGGGAGCTGTTTTTT. It translates to CASSPRQGRTGELFF.

This chain links TRBV5-1 with TRBJ2-4; 10 positions agree with TRBD1. CDR3 length: 17 residues. V trimming: 4 bases; J trimming: 0 bases; junction bases outside the gene matches: 7. The germline CDR1 and CDR2 sequences are SGHRS and YFSETQ. The CDR3 nucleotides read TGCGCCAGCAGCCCCACGGACAGGGGGTTAGCCAAAAACATTCAGTACTTC. Translation gives CASSPTDRGLAKNIQYF.